The rows below give T cell receptor beta chains drawn from one sample of a study of CD8 T cells in ankylosing spondylitis. TCRdb fed the 5' RACE reads into MiXCR, producing one record per CDR3 protein. The sample lists 700,000 to 850,000 distinct CDR3 sequences, 12% seen once, with 0.51% in the top ten. The sample consisted of blood, either unsorted or a sorted T cell fraction (not recorded which). Receptor source: a male donor with ankylosing spondylitis. Both conserved end residues are part of each CDR3. The D gene is left open where the match is weak. Size is stated for part of the rows, as once, few or many counts, or as a class when the clone is expanded.

clone size	CDR3 length	D gene	J gene	V gene	CDR3 protein	CDR3 DNA
few	14	TRBD1	TRBJ1-4	TRBV27	CASRRGQGGEKLFF	TGTGCCAGCAGGCGGGGACAGGGGGGTGAAAAACTGTTTTTT
few	17	TRBD2	TRBJ2-1	TRBV20-1	CSARAPGLAGGYNEQFF	TGCAGTGCTAGAGCTCCGGGACTAGCGGGAGGGTACAATGAGCAGTTCTTC
NA	14	TRBD2	TRBJ2-5	TRBV29-1	CSAGPGLVWETQYF	TGCAGCGCCGGGCCGGGACTAGTATGGGAGACCCAGTACTTC
NA	16	TRBD1	TRBJ2-1	TRBV27	CASRADAGTGLYEQFF	TGTGCCAGCAGGGCTGATGCCGGGACAGGGCTCTATGAGCAGTTCTTC
NA	14	NA	TRBJ1-1	TRBV6-1	CASLNRGKNTEAYF	TGTGCCAGCCTCAATCGGGGTAAGAACACTGAAGCTTACTTT
few	16	NA	TRBJ1-1	TRBV6-1	CASSPGTGSMNTEAFF	TGTGCCAGCAGTCCCGGGACGGGATCCATGAACACTGAAGCTTTCTTT
NA	14	TRBD1	TRBJ1-5	TRBV2	CASIRDRDNQPQHF	TGTGCCAGCATCCGGGACAGGGACAATCAGCCCCAGCATTTT
many	15	NA	TRBJ1-2	TRBV7-2	CASSTRTGFNYGYTF	TGTGCCAGCAGCACCCGGACGGGTTTTAACTATGGCTACACCTTC
many	15	NA	TRBJ2-7	TRBV7-2	CASSPRLRSSYEQYF	TGTGCCAGCAGCCCCAGACTGAGGAGCTCCTACGAGCAGTACTTC
few	14	NA	TRBJ2-1	TRBV6-1	CASSEPRRASAQFF	TGTGCCAGCAGTGAACCGCGCCGGGCTAGCGCGCAGTTCTTC
NA	14	NA	TRBJ1-1	TRBV7-3	CASSLHTLTTEAFF	TGTGCCAGCAGCTTACATACATTAACCACTGAAGCTTTCTTT
NA	14	NA	TRBJ2-7	TRBV20-1	CSARVGPTTYEQYF	TGCAGTGCGAGGGTAGGCCCTACTACCTACGAGCAGTACTTC
NA	14	NA	TRBJ1-6	TRBV7-9	CASRRQFSHSPLHF	TGTGCCAGCAGAAGACAGTTCTCCCATTCACCCCTCCACTTT
few	12	NA	TRBJ1-2	TRBV20-1	CSVNSLNYGYTF	TGCAGTGTGAACAGCCTTAACTATGGCTACACCTTC
NA	14	TRBD1	TRBJ2-7	TRBV20-1	CSALPGTGGYEQYF	TGCAGTGCCCTACCCGGGACAGGGGGCTACGAGCAGTACTTC
few	15	NA	TRBJ1-2	TRBV9	CASSAGPSPLYGYTF	TGTGCCAGCAGCGCAGGCCCTAGCCCCCTTTATGGCTACACCTTC
few	13	TRBD1	TRBJ1-1	TRBV7-2	CASSSHRGTEAFF	TGTGCCAGCAGCTCCCACAGGGGCACTGAAGCTTTCTTT
many	15	NA	TRBJ2-2	TRBV29-1	CSVDVGQGYTGELFF	TGCAGCGTTGATGTAGGCCAGGGTTACACCGGGGAGCTGTTTTTT
few	14	TRBD1	TRBJ1-1	TRBV27	CASSSDRVGTEAFF	TGTGCCAGCAGTTCTGACAGGGTAGGCACTGAAGCTTTCTTT
few	15	NA	TRBJ2-2	TRBV10-3	CAIKNGGSNTGELFF	TGTGCCATCAAAAACGGCGGTTCGAACACCGGGGAGCTGTTTTTT
NA	14	NA	TRBJ2-7	TRBV7-2	CASSPKASPYEQYF	TGTGCCAGCAGCCCCAAGGCTAGTCCCTACGAGCAGTACTTC
NA	13	NA	TRBJ1-1	TRBV28	CASSPGPDTEAFF	TGTGCCAGCAGCCCCGGCCCGGACACTGAAGCTTTCTTT
few	13	TRBD1	TRBJ2-7	TRBV5-1	CASSLEPGQWWYF	TGCGCCAGCAGCTTAGAGCCGGGACAGTGGTGGTACTTC
few	13	NA	TRBJ2-3	TRBV24-1	CATGTLAADTQYF	TGTGCCACCGGTACGCTAGCAGCAGATACGCAGTATTTT
many	12	TRBD1	TRBJ2-3	TRBV18	CASSPDRDTQYF	TGTGCCAGCAGCCCGGACAGGGATACGCAGTATTTT
few	13	NA	TRBJ1-4	TRBV6-1	CATDRATNEKLFF	TGTGCCACCGACCGGGCAACTAATGAAAAACTGTTTTTT
NA	15	TRBD1	TRBJ1-2	TRBV5-1	CASTLRQGSTYGYTF	TGCGCCAGCACCCTTCGACAGGGGTCTACCTATGGCTACACCTTC
NA	15	NA	TRBJ1-2	TRBV4-3	CASSWGVGKVGGYTF	TGCGCCAGCAGCTGGGGGGTAGGGAAGGTCGGCGGCTACACCTTC
many	13	NA	TRBJ1-1	TRBV12-3/TRBV12-4	CASSFAQNTEAFF	TGTGCCAGCAGTTTCGCCCAGAACACTGAAGCTTTCTTT
few	13	NA	TRBJ1-2	TRBV4-3	CASSRLQFYGYTF	TGCGCCAGCAGCCGGTTGCAGTTCTATGGCTACACCTTC
many	15	TRBD1	TRBJ1-5	TRBV29-1	CSVDHRDRGVQPQHF	TGCAGCGTTGACCATCGGGACAGGGGAGTTCAGCCCCAGCATTTT
many	15	TRBD1	TRBJ2-7	TRBV7-2	CASSLVRGQGYEQYF	TGTGCCAGCAGTCTAGTGAGGGGACAGGGTTACGAGCAGTACTTC
many	13	NA	TRBJ2-7	TRBV27	CASSLRITYEQYF	TGTGCCAGCAGTTTACGAATAACCTACGAGCAGTACTTC
few	13	NA	TRBJ2-1	TRBV12-3/TRBV12-4	CASSSFDRNEQFF	TGTGCCAGCAGTTCCTTTGACAGGAACGAGCAGTTCTTC
few	15	NA	TRBJ1-5	TRBV5-8	CASSLLRGPDQPQHF	TGTGCCAGCAGCTTGTTACGGGGGCCGGATCAGCCCCAGCATTTT
many	14	NA	TRBJ2-3	TRBV12-3/TRBV12-4	CASSLSRSGDTQYF	TGTGCCAGCAGTTTGTCCAGGTCTGGAGATACGCAGTATTTT
few	16	NA	TRBJ2-7	TRBV7-2	CASSSETTGTSYEQYF	TGTGCCAGCAGCTCAGAGACTACCGGGACTTCCTACGAGCAGTACTTC
NA	14	TRBD1	TRBJ1-1	TRBV10-1	CASSPGQASTEAFF	TGCGCCAGCAGTCCAGGACAGGCGTCTACTGAAGCTTTCTTT
many	11	NA	TRBJ2-1	TRBV20-1	CSAMFFNEQFF	TGCAGTGCTATGTTTTTCAATGAGCAGTTCTTC
few	13	NA	TRBJ2-5	TRBV20-1	CSPRGQLEETQYF	TGCAGTCCTCGAGGTCAGCTCGAAGAGACCCAGTACTTC
NA	14	NA	TRBJ1-2	TRBV12-3/TRBV12-4	CASSLTDVNYGYTF	TGTGCCAGCAGTTTAACGGACGTAAACTATGGCTACACCTTC
few	12	NA	TRBJ2-4	TRBV7-2	CASSPYLNIQYF	TGTGCCAGCAGCCCTTATCTAAACATTCAGTACTTC
NA	14	TRBD2	TRBJ2-1	TRBV24-1	CATSVAGAYNEQFF	TGTGCCACCAGTGTCGCGGGAGCATACAATGAGCAGTTCTTC
NA	16	NA	TRBJ2-3	TRBV24-1	CATSDPMSQGTDTQYF	TGTGCCACCAGTGACCCAATGTCGCAGGGGACAGATACGCAGTATTTT